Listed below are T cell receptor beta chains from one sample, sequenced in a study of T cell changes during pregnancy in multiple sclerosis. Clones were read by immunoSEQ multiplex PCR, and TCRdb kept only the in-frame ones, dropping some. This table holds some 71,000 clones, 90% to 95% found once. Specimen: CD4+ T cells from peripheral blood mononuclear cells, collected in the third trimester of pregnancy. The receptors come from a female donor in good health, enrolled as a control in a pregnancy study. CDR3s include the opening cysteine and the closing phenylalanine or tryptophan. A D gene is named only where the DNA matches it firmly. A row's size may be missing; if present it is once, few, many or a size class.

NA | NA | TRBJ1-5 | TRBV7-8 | CASSNEPDQPQHF | TGTGCCAGCAGCAACGAGCCGGATCAGCCCCAGCATTTT
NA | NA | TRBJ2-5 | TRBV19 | CASSIDLGVRGTQYF | TGTGCCAGTAGTATAGATCTCGGGGTCAGGGGGACCCAGTACTTC
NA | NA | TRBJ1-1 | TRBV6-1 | CASSEYRVPEAFF | TGTGCCAGCAGTGAATACCGGGTTCCGGAAGCTTTCTTT
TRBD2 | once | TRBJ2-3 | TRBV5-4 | CASSGSGRSTDTQYF | TGTGCCAGCAGCGGGAGCGGGAGGAGCACAGATACGCAGTATTTT
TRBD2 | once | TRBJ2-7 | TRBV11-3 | CASSLRGTSAYEQYF | TGTGCCAGCAGCTTGAGAGGGACTAGCGCCTACGAGCAGTACTTC
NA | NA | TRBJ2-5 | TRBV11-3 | CASSSGVVETQYF | TGTGCCAGCAGCTCGGGGGTGGTAGAGACCCAGTACTTC
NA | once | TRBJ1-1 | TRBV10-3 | CAISESASSNTEAFF | TGTGCCATCAGTGAGTCCGCCAGTTCGAACACTGAAGCTTTCTTT
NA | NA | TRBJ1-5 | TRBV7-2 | CASSSRVNNQPQHF | TGTGCCAGCAGTTCGAGGGTAAACAATCAGCCCCAGCATTTT
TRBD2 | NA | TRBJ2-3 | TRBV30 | CAWRLAGGRKPTDTQYF | TGTGCCTGGAGACTAGCGGGGGGCCGGAAACCCACAGATACGCAGTATTTT
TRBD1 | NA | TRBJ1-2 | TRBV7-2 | CASSPNLGQGKDGYTF | TGTGCCAGCAGCCCAAATTTGGGACAGGGGAAGGATGGCTACACCTTC
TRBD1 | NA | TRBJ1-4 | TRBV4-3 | CASSQEGTGPNEKLFF | TGCGCCAGCAGCCAAGAGGGGACAGGGCCTAATGAAAAACTGTTTTTT
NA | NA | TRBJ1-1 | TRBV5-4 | CASSSSLYTEAFF | TGTGCCAGCAGCTCCTCTCTATACACTGAAGCTTTCTTT
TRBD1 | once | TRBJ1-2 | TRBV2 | CASSEYSRGDGYTF | TGTGCCAGCAGTGAATATTCCAGGGGGGATGGCTACACCTTC